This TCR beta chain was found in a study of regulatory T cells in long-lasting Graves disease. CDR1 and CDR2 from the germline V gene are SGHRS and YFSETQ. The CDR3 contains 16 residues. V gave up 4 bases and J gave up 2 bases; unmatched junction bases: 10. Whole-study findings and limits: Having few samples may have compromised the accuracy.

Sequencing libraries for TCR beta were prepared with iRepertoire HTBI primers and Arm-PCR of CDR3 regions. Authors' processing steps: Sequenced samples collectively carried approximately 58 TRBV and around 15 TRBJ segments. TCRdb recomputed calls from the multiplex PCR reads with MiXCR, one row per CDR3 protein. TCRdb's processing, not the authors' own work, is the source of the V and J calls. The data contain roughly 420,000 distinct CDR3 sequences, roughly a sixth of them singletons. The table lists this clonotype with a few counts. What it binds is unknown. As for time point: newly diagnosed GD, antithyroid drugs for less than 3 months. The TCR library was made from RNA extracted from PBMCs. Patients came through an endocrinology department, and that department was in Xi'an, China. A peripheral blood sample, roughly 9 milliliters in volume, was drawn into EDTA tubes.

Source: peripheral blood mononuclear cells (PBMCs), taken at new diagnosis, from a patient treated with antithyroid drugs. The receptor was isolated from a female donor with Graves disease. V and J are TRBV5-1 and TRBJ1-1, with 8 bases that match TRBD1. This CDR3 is CASSITPGQENTEAFF. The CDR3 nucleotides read TGCGCCAGCAGCATAACACCGGGACAGGAAAACACTGAAGCTTTCTTT. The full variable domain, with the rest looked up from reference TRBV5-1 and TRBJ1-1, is KAGVTQTPRYLIKTRGQQVTLSCSPISGHRSVSWYQQTPGQGLQFLFEYFSETQRNKGNFPGRFSGRQFSNSRSEMNVSTLELGDSALYLCASSITPGQENTEAFFGQGTRLTVV.